The present entry profiles one TCR beta chain with its context. Its antigen is undetermined. Via MiXCR, TCRdb re-called the RT-PCR reads, giving one row per CDR3 protein. This sample carries some 850,000 distinct CDR3 sequences, around 18% of them seen once, and the ten largest clones take about a tenth. The data originate from a study of response to subunit inactivated influenza vaccine. Whole-study results and caveats: It was the authors' suggestion that each seasonal influenza vaccination recruits few new T cells.

Sample: PBMCs from blood, taken 5 days after vaccination. The TCR sequence derives from a man aged 45-65 years who received an inactivated influenza vaccine.

The CDR3 DNA is TGTGCCAGCACCCTGCCTAGACTAGCGGAAGAGACCCAGTACTTC. Translated, it gives CASTLPRLAEETQYF. The chain is built from TRBV6-2 or TRBV6-3 and TRBJ2-5, with 9 positions matching TRBD2. V trimming: 7 bases; J trimming: 3 bases; junction bases outside the gene matches: 9. Germline CDR1 MNHEY, CDR2 SVGEGT. CDR3 size: 15 residues.